Listed below are T cell receptor beta chains from one sample, sequenced in a study of a mutant IDH1 vaccine in newly diagnosed glioma. Sequenced by immunoSEQ multiplex PCR; TCRdb stores in-frame clones only, minus some. The sample records about 52,000 clones, about 91% being singletons. No antigens are known for them. The source material was PBMCs, sampled from a glioma patient whose treatment included an IDH1 peptide vaccine. All receptors come from a middle-aged man with glioma. CDR3s include the opening cysteine and the closing phenylalanine or tryptophan. A D gene is named only where the DNA matches it firmly. Clone size, where shown, is once, few, many, or a class for clones that have expanded.

d_call: -
clone_size: -
v_call: TRBV18
j_call: TRBJ1-4
cdr3_nt: TGTGCCAGCTCACCAACAGCAACTAATGAAAAACTGTTTTTT
cdr3_aa: CASSPTATNEKLFF

d_call: -
clone_size: -
v_call: TRBV28
j_call: TRBJ2-5
cdr3_nt: TGTGCCAGCAGTTACCTTGAGACCCAGTACTTC
cdr3_aa: CASSYLETQYF

d_call: TRBD1
clone_size: -
v_call: TRBV6-4
j_call: TRBJ2-3
cdr3_nt: TGTGCCAGCAGTGCGGGGACAGGGATTTCAGATACGCAGTATTTT
cdr3_aa: CASSAGTGISDTQYF

d_call: TRBD2
clone_size: -
v_call: TRBV10-1
j_call: TRBJ2-3
cdr3_nt: TGCGCCAGCAGTGACCCCGGGACTAGCGGGAGTGATACGCAGTATTTT
cdr3_aa: CASSDPGTSGSDTQYF

d_call: -
clone_size: -
v_call: TRBV18
j_call: TRBJ1-1
cdr3_nt: TGTGCCAGCTCACCCCGGGACCCGAAGGGACACAGGGCTTTCTTT
cdr3_aa: CASSPRDPKGHRAFF

d_call: -
clone_size: -
v_call: TRBV19
j_call: TRBJ2-1
cdr3_nt: TGTGCCAGTAGACCCCGCTCCGAGGCGACGAATGAGCAGTTCTTC
cdr3_aa: CASRPRSEATNEQFF

d_call: -
clone_size: -
v_call: TRBV7-2
j_call: TRBJ2-5
cdr3_nt: TGTGCCAGCAGCTTAGCCGGGGAGACCCAGTACTTC
cdr3_aa: CASSLAGETQYF

d_call: -
clone_size: -
v_call: TRBV11-3
j_call: TRBJ2-3
cdr3_nt: TGTGCCAGCGGCAGGAATAGAAAGGATACGCAGTATTTT
cdr3_aa: CASGRNRKDTQYF

d_call: -
clone_size: -
v_call: TRBV27
j_call: TRBJ2-7
cdr3_nt: TGTGCCAGCAGTCTCCGGCCGGGGGGCGAGGAGCAGTACTTC
cdr3_aa: CASSLRPGGEEQYF

d_call: -
clone_size: -
v_call: TRBV2
j_call: TRBJ1-1
cdr3_nt: TGTGCCAGCAGTGTGACCCGCCGGGCGGACACTGAAGCTTTCTTT
cdr3_aa: CASSVTRRADTEAFF

d_call: -
clone_size: -
v_call: TRBV1
j_call: TRBJ1-2
cdr3_nt: TGCACCAGCAGCCAAGTTTTTCCGCCCTACCGGGACAGGGATAACGGCTATGGCTACACCTTC
cdr3_aa: CTSSQVFPPYRDRDNGYGYTF

d_call: -
clone_size: -
v_call: TRBV5-1
j_call: TRBJ1-1
cdr3_nt: TGCGCCAGCAGCTTGGTCCGGGGCGGTGAAACTGAAGCTTTCTTT
cdr3_aa: CASSLVRGGETEAFF

d_call: TRBD2
clone_size: -
v_call: TRBV5-1
j_call: TRBJ2-7
cdr3_nt: TGCGCCAGCAGCTTGCTCGGGGGGGGCTACGAGCAGTACTTC
cdr3_aa: CASSLLGGGYEQYF

d_call: TRBD1
clone_size: -
v_call: TRBV18
j_call: TRBJ2-7
cdr3_nt: TGTGCCAGCTCACCTGGGACAGGGTCCTACGAGCAGTACTTC
cdr3_aa: CASSPGTGSYEQYF

d_call: -
clone_size: -
v_call: TRBV5-1
j_call: TRBJ2-5
cdr3_nt: TGCGCCAGCAGTTCCACAGGGGTTGGAGGGGGAGAGACCCAGTACTTC
cdr3_aa: CASSSTGVGGGETQYF

d_call: -
clone_size: -
v_call: TRBV4-1
j_call: TRBJ1-5
cdr3_nt: TGCGCCAGCAGCCAATTGACCCAGGGAGCACATCAGCCCCAGCATTTT
cdr3_aa: CASSQLTQGAHQPQHF

d_call: -
clone_size: once
v_call: TRBV28
j_call: TRBJ1-2
cdr3_nt: TGTGCCAGCAGCCCAGGAAACTATGGCTACACCTTC
cdr3_aa: CASSPGNYGYTF

d_call: -
clone_size: few
v_call: TRBV4-2
j_call: TRBJ2-2
cdr3_nt: TGTGCCAGCAGCGGACCTATTTTAGGACTAAAGAACACCGGGGAGCTGTTTTTT
cdr3_aa: CASSGPILGLKNTGELFF

d_call: TRBD1
clone_size: once
v_call: TRBV6-1
j_call: TRBJ1-5
cdr3_nt: TGTGCCAGCCGTCCGGGACAGCCGAGCAATCAGCCCCAGCATTTT
cdr3_aa: CASRPGQPSNQPQHF

d_call: TRBD2
clone_size: -
v_call: TRBV30
j_call: TRBJ2-7
cdr3_nt: TGTGCCTGGAGTGAGTTGGGGCTAGCGGGAAACTACGAGCAGTACTTC
cdr3_aa: CAWSELGLAGNYEQYF

d_call: TRBD1
clone_size: -
v_call: TRBV5-4
j_call: TRBJ2-3
cdr3_nt: TGTGCCAGCAGCGGGAAGACAGGGTTCGGCACAGATACGCAGTATTTT
cdr3_aa: CASSGKTGFGTDTQYF

d_call: -
clone_size: -
v_call: TRBV6-6
j_call: TRBJ1-6
cdr3_nt: TGTGCCAGCAGTTCTAATTCACCCCTCCACTTT
cdr3_aa: CASSSNSPLHF

d_call: -
clone_size: -
v_call: TRBV7-6
j_call: TRBJ2-7
cdr3_nt: TGTGCCAGCAGCTTAGATTCCATCTACGAGCAGTACTTC
cdr3_aa: CASSLDSIYEQYF

d_call: TRBD1
clone_size: -
v_call: TRBV6-1
j_call: TRBJ2-7
cdr3_nt: TGTGCCAGCGCCCGGACAGGGGTTTTCGAGCAGTACTTC
cdr3_aa: CASARTGVFEQYF

d_call: -
clone_size: -
v_call: TRBV9
j_call: TRBJ2-3
cdr3_nt: TGTGCCAGCAGCGTAGAAGGGAGGTTGGGGGATACGCAGTATTTT
cdr3_aa: CASSVEGRLGDTQYF

d_call: TRBD2
clone_size: -
v_call: TRBV4-1
j_call: TRBJ2-1
cdr3_nt: TGCGCCAGCAGCCAAGCGACTAGCGGGAGGGATGAGCAGTTCTTC
cdr3_aa: CASSQATSGRDEQFF

d_call: -
clone_size: once
v_call: TRBV28
j_call: TRBJ2-2
cdr3_nt: TGTGAAGTGTGGGCCAACACCGGGGAGCTGTTTTTT
cdr3_aa: CEVWANTGELFF

d_call: TRBD2
clone_size: -
v_call: TRBV29-1
j_call: TRBJ2-7
cdr3_nt: TGCAGCGTTGAAGCTCTAGGCGGGAGTTCCTACGAGCAGTACTTC
cdr3_aa: CSVEALGGSSYEQYF

d_call: TRBD1
clone_size: -
v_call: TRBV11-1
j_call: TRBJ1-3
cdr3_nt: TGTGCCAGCAGCTCGGACAGGGGGCGGCTAGCCTCTGGAAACACCATATATTTT
cdr3_aa: CASSSDRGRLASGNTIYF

d_call: -
clone_size: -
v_call: TRBV5-1
j_call: TRBJ2-2
cdr3_nt: TGCGCCAGCAGCTTCGGACAGTCCACCGGGGAGCTGTTTTTT
cdr3_aa: CASSFGQSTGELFF

d_call: -
clone_size: -
v_call: TRBV25-1
j_call: TRBJ1-2
cdr3_nt: TGTGCCAGCAGTCCCCCGGAGGGCAGCCTTCTAGGCTACACCTTC
cdr3_aa: CASSPPEGSLLGYTF

d_call: TRBD2
clone_size: -
v_call: TRBV5-4
j_call: TRBJ2-1
cdr3_nt: TGTGCCAGCAGCTTACCGGGACTAGCGGTCAATGAGCAGTTCTTC
cdr3_aa: CASSLPGLAVNEQFF

d_call: TRBD1
clone_size: -
v_call: TRBV4-3
j_call: TRBJ1-6
cdr3_nt: TGCGCCAGCAGCCAAGGTGGACAGGATATACCCCTCCACTTT
cdr3_aa: CASSQGGQDIPLHF

d_call: TRBD2
clone_size: once
v_call: TRBV7-3
j_call: TRBJ2-2
cdr3_nt: TGTGCCAGCAGTCGAAAGCTAGCGGGGGGTCTAAACACCGGGGAGCTGTTTTTT
cdr3_aa: CASSRKLAGGLNTGELFF

d_call: -
clone_size: -
v_call: TRBV4-3
j_call: TRBJ1-1
cdr3_nt: TGCGCCAGCAGCCAAGCGGGGGCGCGGACTGAAGCTTTCTTT
cdr3_aa: CASSQAGARTEAFF

d_call: TRBD1
clone_size: -
v_call: TRBV28
j_call: TRBJ1-4
cdr3_nt: TGTGCCAGCAGTTTTAAAGACAGGGAAAATTTCGGTTTTTTT
cdr3_aa: CASSFKDRENFGFF

d_call: -
clone_size: -
v_call: TRBV29-1
j_call: TRBJ1-1
cdr3_nt: TGCAGCGTTGACACCGGACCCACTGAAGCTTTCTTT
cdr3_aa: CSVDTGPTEAFF

d_call: TRBD2
clone_size: -
v_call: TRBV7-9
j_call: TRBJ2-1
cdr3_nt: TGTGCCAGCATCGGAGTAGCGGGGACATCATACAATGAGCAGTTCTTC
cdr3_aa: CASIGVAGTSYNEQFF

d_call: -
clone_size: -
v_call: TRBV5-4
j_call: TRBJ2-5
cdr3_nt: TGTGCCAGCAGCTCGTACCAAGAGACCCAGTACTTC
cdr3_aa: CASSSYQETQYF

d_call: -
clone_size: medium-sized
v_call: TRBV5-8
j_call: TRBJ1-1
cdr3_nt: TGTGCCAGCAGCTACGTTTTGAACACTGAAGCTTTCTTT
cdr3_aa: CASSYVLNTEAFF

d_call: TRBD1
clone_size: -
v_call: TRBV5-1
j_call: TRBJ1-5
cdr3_nt: TGCGCCAGCAGCACCGGGACAGCAAATCAGCCCCAGCATTTT
cdr3_aa: CASSTGTANQPQHF